These 10 T cell receptor beta chains share one sample of origin, sequenced in a study of blood T cells in healthy people across ages. Together with a sample-barcoded 5' primer, a J-beta primer mix was included in a second PCR lasting roughly 6 to 12 cycles. TCRdb fed the 5' RACE reads into MiXCR, producing one record per CDR3 protein. Here the sample spans about 1.8 million distinct CDR3 sequences, around 50% being singletons. Sequenced input: blood. The receptor source for this set is a woman between 40 and 55 years old in good health.

This clonotype was seen a handful of times. The rearrangement uses TRBV15 and TRBJ1-6, with D possibly TRBD1 on 5 matching bases. V gave up 3 bases and J gave up 0 bases, with 6 bases separating them. The V gene's germline CDR1 is LNHNV and CDR2 YYDKDF (reference sequence). CDR3 length equals 15 residues. CDR3 in amino acids: CATSRTVSYNSPLHF. The CDR3 DNA reads TGTGCCACCAGCAGGACAGTCTCCTATAATTCACCCCTCCACTTT.

The chain employs TRBV4-3 and TRBJ1-2; the match to TRBD1 covers 7 bases. The V gene's germline CDR1 is LGHNA and CDR2 YSLEER. The CDR3 contains 16 residues. Trimming removed 0 bases from V and 4 bases from J; junction bases left unmatched: 8. Written as DNA, the CDR3 is TGCGCCAGCAGCCAAGAAAGTAAGGGGGCGAGCTATGGCTACACCTTC. Amino acids: CASSQESKGASYGYTF.

The rearrangement uses TRBV27 and TRBJ2-7, with 10 bases that match TRBD1. The V segment lost 5 bases and the J segment 3 bases; nucleotides outside the gene matches: 10. Germline CDR1 is MNHEY and CDR2 is SMNVEV (reference sequence). This CDR3 contains 16 residues. In DNA, the CDR3 is TGTGCCAGCAGTCTCAAACGAGACAGGGGGCTCTACGAGCAGTACTTC. This encodes CASSLKRDRGLYEQYF.

This clonotype came up a few times. V is TRBV29-1 and J is TRBJ2-1, with TRBD2 as a possible D gene (6 bases). Germline loops: CDR1 SQVTM, CDR2 ANQGSEA. The CDR3 sequence is 14 residues long. V was clipped by 2 bases and J by 6 bases, with 14 bases between them. The CDR3 nucleotides are TGCAGCGTTGAACTGGCGAGGGGAGGCAATGAGCAGTTCTTC. Its protein is CSVELARGGNEQFF.

CDR3 nucleotide sequence: TGTGCCAGCAGAACAAGCAGGGGGCGAACCTACGAGCAGTACTTC. This encodes CASRTSRGRTYEQYF. This chain uses TRBV6-2 or TRBV6-3 with TRBJ2-7, with TRBD1 matching over 8 bases. CDR1 is MNHEY, CDR2 SVGEGT, per germline. V was clipped by 6 bases and J by 2 bases; unmatched bases: 9. This CDR3 is built from 15 residues.

The chain joins TRBV11-3 to TRBJ2-1; D remains ambiguous. V was clipped by 1 base and J by 9 bases, with 10 bases between them. The germline CDR1 and CDR2 sequences are SGHNT and YENEEA. The CDR3 has 13 residues. This CDR3 is CASSLVMWGEQFF. In DNA form, the CDR3 reads TGTGCCAGCAGCTTAGTTATGTGGGGTGAGCAGTTCTTC.

The chain carries TRBV24-1 and TRBJ1-2; tentatively, D is TRBD1 (5 bases). The CDR3 totals 15 residues. Germline CDR1 is KGHDR and CDR2 is SFDVKD. The V end was cut by 4 bases, the J end by 8 bases, with 19 bases between. CDR3 loop: CATSDTGRGDGGYTF. The CDR3 nucleotides read TGTGCCACCAGTGACACGGGACGGGGAGACGGAGGCTACACCTTC.

The chain combines TRBV21-1 with TRBJ2-1; whether TRBD1, the table's D call, matches the DNA was not checked. TRBV21-1 is a pseudogene. The length of the CDR3 is 18 residues. CDR3 in DNA: TGTGCCAGCAGCAAATCAGCCCACAGGGGTGTATCCTACAATGAGCAGTTCTTC. Its translation: CASSKSAHRGVSYNEQFF.

The gene calls are TRBV28 and TRBJ2-4; a weak D match, TRBD2 (5 bases). Per the germline V gene, CDR1 is MDHEN and CDR2 is SYDVKM. V lost 3 bases and J lost 13, with 7 bases in between. The length of the CDR3 is 10 residues. The CDR3 DNA follows: TGTGCCAGCAGTTTGAGGGAGCAGTACTTC. It yields the protein CASSLREQYF.

CDR3 DNA sequence: TGCGCCAGCAGCCAAGATTTGTGGGGCAAAAACATTCAGTACTTC. This sequence encodes CASSQDLWGKNIQYF. The chain joins TRBV4-3 to TRBJ2-4; no clear D gene. CDR3 size: 15 residues. V lost 0 bases to trimming and J lost 3 bases, with 9 bases between them. Germline assignment: CDR1 LGHNA and CDR2 YSLEER.